This T cell receptor beta chain originates from a study of blood T cell repertoires in COVID-19. Generated by immunoSEQ multiplex PCR, the TCRdb table keeps only in-frame clones and is missing some. Of roughly 350,000 clones detected, about 92% appear once; the ten largest clones hold approximately 18%. This CDR3 spans 13 amino acids. CDR1 is SNHLY, CDR2 FYNNEI, per germline. Trimming pared 10 bases from V and 2 bases from J, leaving 15 bases between. The rearrangement uses TRBV2 and TRBJ2-7; perhaps TRBD2 as D (5 bases). The sequenced material came from PBMCs or T cells enriched from blood (not recorded which). This sequence was found in a young woman who had recovered from COVID-19. The CDR3 DNA reads as TGTGCCATTTCGCGGGTTGGCCCCTACGAGCAGTACTTC. Residues: CAISRVGPYEQYF.